This TCR beta chain is drawn from a study of identical twins. This clonotype was seen ten or more times. Antigen specificity is unknown. Using its own MiXCR run on the 5' RACE reads, TCRdb lists one record per CDR3 protein. This sample has some 600,000 distinct CDR3 sequences, with about 7.6% found just once. J lost 6 bases, V lost 6 bases, and 7 bases had no gene match. CDR3 length equals 14 residues. Germline CDR1 SGHTA, CDR2 FQGNSA. Overall study findings and caveats: Invariant T cells like MAIT and iNKT could partly confound the zero-insertion analyses.

The same data also contributed to another study, on yellow fever vaccine responses in identical twins.

The TCR sequence derives from a woman aged 18-29 years in good health. The sequenced sample was PBMCs. The chain is built from TRBV7-2 and TRBJ1-2; 10 positions match TRBD1. The CDR3 coding sequence is TGTGCCAGCAGTTCCGGGACAGGGGTCCATGGCTACACCTTC. Its translation: CASSSGTGVHGYTF.